A selection of T cell receptor beta chains follows, all from one sample in a study of blood T cell repertoires in COVID-19. Sequencing used immunoSEQ multiplex PCR; TCRdb keeps in-frame clones, though not all of them. The sample lists roughly 110,000 clones, around 85% occurring once. Input material: peripheral blood. The receptors were gathered from a human donor in a cohort sampled during active COVID-19. Both conserved end residues are part of each CDR3. The order of the fields is J gene, V gene, clone size, D gene, CDR3 DNA, CDR3 protein. D genes are given only for firm matches. Clone size is not always given. Where it is, it says once, few, many or a class for expanded clones.

J: TRBJ1-2; V: TRBV18; size: NA; D: TRBD1; DNA: TGTGCCAGCTCACCACCGGTCAGGGACAGGGGATTAGGCTACACCTTC; CDR3: CASSPPVRDRGLGYTF
J: TRBJ2-7; V: TRBV19; size: NA; D: NA; DNA: TGTGCCAGTAGTATAGCCGGTCTGGAGGCATCCTACGAGCAGTACTTC; CDR3: CASSIAGLEASYEQYF
J: TRBJ2-7; V: TRBV28; size: NA; D: NA; DNA: TGTGCCAGCAAGTCCCAGGGTGCGGGGACCTACGAGCAGTACTTC; CDR3: CASKSQGAGTYEQYF
J: TRBJ2-6; V: TRBV27; size: NA; D: TRBD1; DNA: TGTGCCAGCAGTATTGGACAGGGATTAGCGGGGGCCAACGTCCTGACTTTC; CDR3: CASSIGQGLAGANVLTF
J: TRBJ2-5; V: TRBV30; size: NA; D: TRBD1; DNA: TGTGCCTGGAGTTCCACCGGGACAGGGTCCTCCCAGTACTTC; CDR3: CAWSSTGTGSSQYF
J: TRBJ1-1; V: TRBV5-1; size: once; D: NA; DNA: TGCGCCAGCAGCACACAGGGTTCTGCCACTGAAGCTTTCTTT; CDR3: CASSTQGSATEAFF
J: TRBJ1-5; V: TRBV6-2/TRBV6-3; size: NA; D: NA; DNA: TGTGCCAGCAGTTACCGACGAGGGGGACGGAACAATCAGCCCCAGCATTTT; CDR3: CASSYRRGGRNNQPQHF
J: TRBJ2-2; V: TRBV27; size: NA; D: NA; DNA: TGTGCCAGCAGTTCCCGTGGGGGGGGCGGCACCGGGGAGCTGTTTTTT; CDR3: CASSSRGGGGTGELFF
J: TRBJ1-4; V: TRBV12-2; size: NA; D: NA; DNA: TGTGCAAGTCGCTTAGAGAGGTCACCCCGAACTAATGAAAAACTGTTTTTT; CDR3: CASRLERSPRTNEKLFF
J: TRBJ1-5; V: TRBV3-1/TRBV3-2; size: NA; D: NA; DNA: TGTGCCAGCAGCCAAGTGGACCAAGGGGACAATCAGCCCCAGCATTTT; CDR3: CASSQVDQGDNQPQHF
J: TRBJ2-2; V: TRBV5-1; size: few; D: TRBD1; DNA: TGCGCCAGCAGCCTTCACGGACAGGGGGATATGACCGGGGAGCTGTTTTTT; CDR3: CASSLHGQGDMTGELFF
J: TRBJ1-2; V: TRBV20-1; size: NA; D: NA; DNA: TGCAGTGCTAGTGGGGGCACAACCACAGCCCTCTATGGCTACACCTTC; CDR3: CSASGGTTTALYGYTF
J: TRBJ2-1; V: TRBV11-2; size: NA; D: TRBD2; DNA: TGTGCCAGCAGCTTCGGACTAGCGGGGGCGGCCTACAATGAGCAGTTCTTC; CDR3: CASSFGLAGAAYNEQFF
J: TRBJ2-7; V: TRBV4-3; size: NA; D: TRBD2; DNA: TGCGCCAGCAGCCAAGATCCTAGCGGGGGGCGTGACGAGCAGTACTTC; CDR3: CASSQDPSGGRDEQYF
J: TRBJ1-5; V: TRBV6-5; size: NA; D: NA; DNA: TGTGCCAGCACCGTAACGGGGGGTATAGTTCAGCCCCAGCATTTT; CDR3: CASTVTGGIVQPQHF
J: TRBJ1-1; V: TRBV6-5; size: NA; D: TRBD1; DNA: TGTGCCAGCACTCCACCCGGGACAGTTGAAGCTTTCTTT; CDR3: CASTPPGTVEAFF
J: TRBJ2-1; V: TRBV5-1; size: NA; D: TRBD2; DNA: TGCGCCAGCAGCACTAGCGGGGGGTCGGTCTACAATGAGCAGTTCTTC; CDR3: CASSTSGGSVYNEQFF
J: TRBJ1-5; V: TRBV4-3; size: NA; D: NA; DNA: TGCGCCAGCAGCCAACAGGTCGGTCAGCCCCAGCATTTT; CDR3: CASSQQVGQPQHF
J: TRBJ2-1; V: TRBV27; size: NA; D: TRBD2; DNA: TGTGCCAGCAGTTCGTTTACCCGGGGGACTAGTTCAGCTGAGCAGTTCTTC; CDR3: CASSSFTRGTSSAEQFF
J: TRBJ2-7; V: TRBV5-1; size: NA; D: TRBD2; DNA: TGCGCCAGCAGCTTGGGTAGCGGGGTGTTTTACGAGCAGTACTTC; CDR3: CASSLGSGVFYEQYF
J: TRBJ1-4; V: TRBV21-1; size: NA; D: NA; DNA: TGTGCCAGCAGCAAAGGGAATAGGAACAGGGCAGGTGAGACTCCTAATGAAAAACTGTTTTTT; CDR3: CASSKGNRNRAGETPNEKLFF
J: TRBJ2-7; V: TRBV5-1; size: NA; D: TRBD2; DNA: TGCGCCAGCAGCTTGGGGACTAGCGGGGGGAGGTACGAGCAGTACTTC; CDR3: CASSLGTSGGRYEQYF
J: TRBJ2-7; V: TRBV28; size: NA; D: NA; DNA: TGTGCCAGCAGTCCCTTGAGGGGGATCTACGAGCAGTACTTC; CDR3: CASSPLRGIYEQYF
J: TRBJ2-5; V: TRBV5-1; size: NA; D: TRBD2; DNA: TGCGCCAGCAGCGGAGGATCTAGCGGGGACCCACCAGAGACCCAGTACTTC; CDR3: CASSGGSSGDPPETQYF
J: TRBJ1-1; V: TRBV4-2; size: NA; D: NA; DNA: TGTGCCAGCAGCCAAGATCTAGGGAAGGGGTCTGAAGCTTTCTTT; CDR3: CASSQDLGKGSEAFF
J: TRBJ1-2; V: TRBV6-5; size: NA; D: TRBD1; DNA: TGTGCCAGCAGGGGGACAGGGAAATCTTATGGCTACACCTTC; CDR3: CASRGTGKSYGYTF
J: TRBJ1-5; V: TRBV24-1; size: NA; D: NA; DNA: TGTGCCACCAGTGTTGATAACACCCCGGGGACCCAGCATTTT; CDR3: CATSVDNTPGTQHF
J: TRBJ1-2; V: TRBV19; size: NA; D: NA; DNA: TGTGCCAGTAGTCGTCACAGGGCTGGCTACACCTTC; CDR3: CASSRHRAGYTF
J: TRBJ1-6; V: TRBV7-8; size: NA; D: NA; DNA: TGTGCCAGCAGCTTATGGGGGGGCGGGGGTTCACCCCTCCACTTT; CDR3: CASSLWGGGGSPLHF
J: TRBJ2-1; V: TRBV29-1; size: NA; D: NA; DNA: TGCAGCGTTCCGGTCTACAATGAGCAGTTCTTC; CDR3: CSVPVYNEQFF
J: TRBJ1-2; V: TRBV6-1; size: NA; D: TRBD1; DNA: TGTGCCAGCAGTGAAGATGCGCGACAGGGGTTTCTATATGGCTACACCTTC; CDR3: CASSEDARQGFLYGYTF
J: TRBJ2-7; V: TRBV18; size: few; D: NA; DNA: TGTGCCAGCTCACCACTCGGGCAGGGCTTTCCCGAGCAGTACTTC; CDR3: CASSPLGQGFPEQYF
J: TRBJ2-3; V: TRBV6-5; size: NA; D: TRBD1; DNA: TGTGCCAGCAGTTACTCGTCGGACAGGCAGATAGATACGCAGTATTTT; CDR3: CASSYSSDRQIDTQYF
J: TRBJ2-7; V: TRBV7-9; size: NA; D: TRBD2; DNA: TGTGCCAGCAGCCCTTGGGGGGGTCAGGACGAGCAGTACTTC; CDR3: CASSPWGGQDEQYF